The 26 T cell receptor beta chains below come from one sample, sequenced in a study of T cells expressing NK-cell markers. TCRdb reprocessed the 5' RACE reads and reports one entry per CDR3 protein, with no DNA. This table lists approximately 150,000 distinct CDR3 sequences. Material for sequencing was blood T cells: a sorted CD56 or NKG2C T cell subset, CD4+ or CD8+ T cells, or bulk PBMC T cells (not recorded which). The source is a woman between 18 and 70 years old in good health.

J is TRBJ2-1 and V is TRBV6-4; the TCRdb call, TRBD2, lacks DNA for checking. Germline loops: CDR1 MRHNA, CDR2 SNTAGT. This CDR3 has 18 amino acids. CDR3 amino acids: CASNLLTSGRAPDNEQFF.

CDR3: CASSFYAENRETQYF. The genes are TRBV12-3 or TRBV12-4 and TRBJ2-5. The CDR3 is made up of 15 amino acids.

The chain uses TRBV10-3 and TRBJ2-2; TCRdb gives TRBD1 as the D gene, but with no DNA this cannot be confirmed. The germline V gene has CDR1 ENHRY and CDR2 SYGVKD. This CDR3 has 15 residues. CDR3 sequence reads: CAISVRVGNTGELFF.

V gene TRBV6-1 combines with J gene TRBJ2-4; with no DNA, the TCRdb D assignment of TRBD1 cannot be verified. This CDR3 region has 15 residues. Per the germline V gene, CDR1 is MNHNS and CDR2 is SASEGT. CDR3 region: CASSETRQGKNIQYF.

The CDR3 here is CASSSSTRTGYGYTF. V gene TRBV5-1 combines with J gene TRBJ1-2. Germline CDR1 and CDR2: SGHRS and YFSETQ. The CDR3 contains 15 residues.

The V call is TRBV3-1, the J call TRBJ2-5; TCRdb reports TRBD1, a call that lacks DNA to check it against. Per germline, CDR1 LGHDT and CDR2 YNNKEL (reference sequence). This CDR3 is 13 amino acids long. The CDR3 reads CASSRGPWETQYF.

The gene calls are TRBV24-1 and TRBJ2-7; TCRdb's D gene call, TRBD1, goes unchecked for lack of DNA. The CDR3 sequence is 15 residues long. Germline CDR1 is KGHDR and CDR2 is SFDVKD. Here the CDR3 reads CATGIRGGRLNEQYF.

The chain recombines TRBV20-1 with TRBJ1-6; TCRdb gives TRBD1 as the D gene, but with no DNA this cannot be confirmed. The germline V gene has CDR1 DFQATT and CDR2 SNEGSKA (reference sequence). The CDR3 length is 17 residues. The CDR3 reads CSARDLGQGAENSPLHF.

V gene TRBV21-1 combines with J gene TRBJ1-2; TCRdb reports TRBD1, a call that lacks DNA to check it against. TRBV21-1 is shown as a pseudogene. This CDR3 has 16 amino acids. The CDR3 sequence is CASSRPPQGYDYGYTF.

The chain employs TRBV7-9 and TRBJ2-1; TCRdb selects TRBD1, and the lack of DNA leaves this call unchecked. Germline V lookup: CDR1 SEHNR, CDR2 FQNEAQ (reference sequence). The CDR3 runs to 17 residues. The CDR3 is CASSLVPPRGGRDEQFF.

V usage is TRBV2 and J usage is TRBJ2-7. In germline, CDR1 is SNHLY, CDR2 FYNNEI. The CDR3 is made up of 13 amino acids. The CDR3 sequence: CASSVNPRYEQYF.

V and J are TRBV2 and TRBJ2-4; TCRdb reports TRBD1, a call that lacks DNA to check it against. CDR3 length: 14 residues. CDR1 and CDR2 (germline): SNHLY, FYNNEI. CDR3 amino acids: CASRPGTGGNIQYF.

V gene TRBV7-3 combines with J gene TRBJ2-1; TCRdb's D gene call, TRBD1, goes unchecked for lack of DNA. The CDR3 length is 17 residues. Germline-derived CDR1 and CDR2 are SGHTA and FQGTGA. CDR3: CASSLIGGTSSYNEQFF.

The J gene is TRBJ2-5, the V gene TRBV7-9; TCRdb reports TRBD2, a call that lacks DNA to check it against. This CDR3 has 17 residues. Per germline, CDR1 SEHNR and CDR2 FQNEAQ (reference sequence). CDR3 loop: CASSISGTSGLTGTQYF.

The rearrangement links TRBV7-3 to TRBJ2-3; TCRdb's assignment of TRBD1 cannot be checked, as there is no DNA. Germline CDR1 is SGHTA and CDR2 is FQGTGA. The CDR3 is 14 amino acids. Here the CDR3 reads CASSQTGPTDTQYF.

The chain couples TRBV10-3 to TRBJ2-5; TCRdb's D call, TRBD2, is unchecked because there is no DNA. The CDR3 is 16 amino acids. Germline-derived CDR1 and CDR2 are ENHRY and SYGVKD. CDR3 residues: CAISGPSGGRQETQYF.

The chain links TRBV6-1 to TRBJ2-1; the TRBD1 assignment by TCRdb is unverifiable without DNA. Germline V lookup: CDR1 MNHNS, CDR2 SASEGT. CDR3 size: 14 residues. CDR3 sequence: CASRGTGEVDEQFF.

The chain has TRBV7-3 and TRBJ2-7; checking the TCRdb D call of TRBD1 is not possible without DNA. CDR3 length equals 13 residues. Germline CDR1 is SGHTA and CDR2 is FQGTGA. The CDR3 sequence: CASSLTPQAPKYF.

J is TRBJ2-7 and V is TRBV5-5; TCRdb outputs TRBD2, but without DNA this stays unchecked. CDR1 is SGHKS, CDR2 YYEKEE, per germline (reference sequence). The CDR3 sequence is 12 residues long. CDR3: CASSPLDYEQYF.

The genes are TRBV5-1 and TRBJ2-7. Germline V gene data show CDR1 as SGHRS and CDR2 as YFSETQ. CDR3 length: 15 amino acids. Here the CDR3 reads CASSLAFQLSYEQYF.

The CDR3 loop is CASSWRLGQGNTGELFF. This sequence joins TRBV5-6 and TRBJ2-2; TCRdb selects TRBD1, and the lack of DNA leaves this call unchecked. CDR1 is SGHDT and CDR2 is YYEEEE in the germline V gene. The CDR3 loop spans 17 amino acids.

The chain is built from TRBV10-3 and TRBJ2-5; TCRdb's D call of TRBD2 is untestable without DNA. The germline V gene has CDR1 ENHRY and CDR2 SYGVKD. CDR3 size: 17 residues. The CDR3 protein is CAISESKGGRAEETQYF.

This chain uses TRBV11-2 with TRBJ2-5; TCRdb picks TRBD1, but there is no DNA to check that call. The CDR3 is 15 amino acids. Germline CDR1 and CDR2: SGHAT and FQNNGV. The CDR3: CASSLAAGGRETQYF.

This chain joins TRBV4-2 and TRBJ1-3; absent DNA, TCRdb's TRBD1 call cannot be checked. The germline gives CDR1 LGHNA, CDR2 YNFKEQ. This CDR3 has 15 residues. The CDR3: CASSQAKTGGNTIYF.

The chain carries TRBV5-5 and TRBJ2-7; the D gene TCRdb calls, TRBD1, cannot be checked with no DNA. The CDR3 runs 14 residues. Germline V lookup: CDR1 SGHKS, CDR2 YYEKEE (reference sequence). CDR3 in amino acids: CASSQGPVSYEQYF.

J is TRBJ2-5 and V is TRBV12-5; with no DNA, the TCRdb D assignment of TRBD1 cannot be verified. Germline CDR1 and CDR2: LGHNT and FRNRAP. The CDR3 totals 18 residues. CDR3 protein: CASGPRPQRTASQETQYF.